This note documents a single T cell receptor (beta chain) sequence. Its cognate antigen is unknown. These data are taken from a study of cytomegalovirus exposure and HLA in healthy donors. Whole-study context: Most genotyped donors, about 81% of 350 to 500, had Caucasian-associated genetic ancestry. Overall study findings and caveats: In a later analysis, parvovirus B19, influenza, CMV and Epstein-Barr virus appeared linked to several top co-occurrence clusters. Analysis performed later found roughly 18,000 TCR beta sequences associated with HLA alleles at 0.05 false discovery rate.

The donors comprised healthy bone marrow donors. 13 Jbeta primers and 60 Vbeta primers were used for the PCR. Assay used: immunoSEQ multiplex PCR; TCRdb lists only in-frame clones, some missing. The sample includes about 120,000 clones, 80% of them seen just once. The clonotype was recovered from a man over 45 in good health and CMV-seronegative. Sequencing was performed on PBMCs.

This chain's CDR3 is CASSLGDGDRSHEQYF. The CDR3 DNA follows: TGCGCCAGCAGCTTGGGCGACGGGGACAGGTCCCACGAGCAGTACTTC. The chain employs TRBV5-1 and TRBJ2-7; 8 nucleotides line up with TRBD1. CDR1 is SGHRS, CDR2 YFSETQ, per germline. The CDR3 is 16 residues long. The V gene end was trimmed by 0 bases and the J gene end by 5 bases; junction bases not matched to a gene: 10.